A selection of T cell receptor beta chains follows, all from one sample in a study of T cell repertoires in cytomegalovirus infection. These receptors' antigens are unknown. Each CDR3 protein is one row after TCRdb ran MiXCR on the reads. This table has some 590,000 distinct CDR3 sequences, 40% appearing once. This specimen consisted of cultured PBMCs, obtained from culture after CMV antigen stimulation. These receptor sequences come from a human donor in good health (CMV status not recorded). Some clones in this sample may be carry-over from other donors' samples. CDR3s include the opening cysteine and the closing phenylalanine or tryptophan. D genes are given only for firm matches. Expanded clones are given a class, and other clones once, few, many or no size at all.

TRBV7-2	-	-	TRBJ1-1	TGTGCCAGCAGCGTACAGGGTCTTGGAGCTTTCTTT	CASSVQGLGAFF
TRBV4-1	-	few	TRBJ2-2	TGCGCCAGCAGCCAAGATAGCGTGAACGGGGAGCTGTTTTTT	CASSQDSVNGELFF
TRBV7-2	-	few	TRBJ2-7	TGTGCCAGCAGCTTTCCTTACGGAGTCGAGCAGTACTTC	CASSFPYGVEQYF
TRBV6-2/TRBV6-3	-	few	TRBJ2-7	TGTGCCAGCAGTTACTCTCCCGGGGGGCGTTCTTTCGAGCAGTACTTC	CASSYSPGGRSFEQYF
TRBV7-2	-	many	TRBJ1-2	TGTGCCAGCAGCTTAGGGGGAGCCAACTATGGCTACACCTTC	CASSLGGANYGYTF
TRBV7-2	TRBD2	few	TRBJ2-7	TGTGCCAGCAGCTTAAAAACTAGCGGGAGGCCACGCTCCTACGAGCAGTACTTC	CASSLKTSGRPRSYEQYF
TRBV7-9	TRBD1	many	TRBJ1-1	TGTGCCAGCAGCTTAGGAACAGGGGGTTTGAACACTGAAGCTTTCTTT	CASSLGTGGLNTEAFF
TRBV7-8	-	-	TRBJ1-5	TGTGCCAGGGGGGGGCCCCAGTGGATGCCCCAGCATTTT	CARGGPQWMPQHF
TRBV20-1	-	-	TRBJ2-1	TGCAGTGCTACGGACAGCAGCTCCTACAATGAGCAGTTCTTC	CSATDSSSYNEQFF
TRBV7-8	-	few	TRBJ1-1	TGTGCCAGCACCCTCTGGGTCGGGGGGGGGACTGAAGCTTTCTTT	CASTLWVGGGTEAFF
TRBV7-8	-	once	TRBJ2-1	TGTGCCAGCAGAATAGTGGGGAATGAGCAGTTCTTC	CASRIVGNEQFF
TRBV6-1	TRBD2	few	TRBJ2-7	TGTGCCAGCAGTGTAGGGGCCGGGGGGACTAGCCGATCCTACGAGCAGTACTTC	CASSVGAGGTSRSYEQYF
TRBV2	-	-	TRBJ1-2	TGTGCCAGCAGTGCCGGGCGGGTCAAAGGCTACACCTTC	CASSAGRVKGYTF
TRBV6-6	TRBD2	-	TRBJ2-3	TGTGCCAGCAGTTACGTAGCGGGGGCGGTCACAGATACGCAGTATTTT	CASSYVAGAVTDTQYF
TRBV28	-	-	TRBJ2-2	TGTGCCAGCAGTTCCAGACCCGGGGAGCTGTTTTTT	CASSSRPGELFF
TRBV7-2	-	many	TRBJ2-7	TGTGCCAGCAGCTTAATAGGCTACGAGCAGTACTTC	CASSLIGYEQYF
TRBV7-2	-	-	TRBJ2-7	TGTGCCAGCAGCTTCGAGGCGACAGGAGCGGGCTACGAGCAGTACTTC	CASSFEATGAGYEQYF
TRBV7-2	-	-	TRBJ2-3	TGTGCCAGCAGCTTACGGACGACCAGCACAGATACGCAGTATTTT	CASSLRTTSTDTQYF
TRBV7-2	-	-	TRBJ1-2	TGTGCCAGCAGCTCCCAGTCTGGATCTTCCTATGGCTACACCTTC	CASSSQSGSSYGYTF
TRBV2	-	-	TRBJ2-7	TGTGCCAGCAGTGAACAGGGACGGGCCGAGCAGTACTTC	CASSEQGRAEQYF
TRBV11-2	-	-	TRBJ2-1	TGTGCCAGCAGCTTAGGGGTAATCTCTTCGAATGAGCAGTTCTTC	CASSLGVISSNEQFF
TRBV7-1	TRBD1	few	TRBJ1-2	TGTGCCAGCAGCCCCCCAGGGGGTTATGGCTACACCTTC	CASSPPGGYGYTF
TRBV19	TRBD1	-	TRBJ2-6	TGTGCCAGTAGGGGACAGCGCATCTCTGGGGCCAACGTCCTGACTTTC	CASRGQRISGANVLTF
TRBV7-9	TRBD1	-	TRBJ2-1	TGTGCCAGCAGCTTTGAGGGGGCAAGGAATGAGCAGTTCTTC	CASSFEGARNEQFF
TRBV5-1	-	few	TRBJ1-6	TGCGCCAGCAGCTTGATCTCCAGGTCTAATGGTAATTCACCCCTCCACTTT	CASSLISRSNGNSPLHF
TRBV6-2/TRBV6-3	TRBD1	-	TRBJ1-1	TGTGCCAGCAGAGGGACAGGTGGGCCTGAAGCTTTCTTT	CASRGTGGPEAFF
TRBV19	TRBD1	-	TRBJ2-1	TGTGCCAGTAGTATCACAGGGGGCATGGAGGAGCAGTTCTTC	CASSITGGMEEQFF
TRBV19	TRBD2	-	TRBJ2-3	TGTGCCAGTAGTATAGCGGCGGTAGCGGGAGCGGATACGCAGTATTTT	CASSIAAVAGADTQYF
TRBV7-9	-	-	TRBJ2-5	TGTGCCAGCAGCGCTACCGGGGCCCAGTACTTC	CASSATGAQYF
TRBV10-3	-	-	TRBJ2-7	TGTGCCACAATGAACCGGGACATGACCTACGAGCAGTACTTC	CATMNRDMTYEQYF
TRBV10-3	-	-	TRBJ2-5	TGTGCCATCAGTCGGTCCGTGGGGGGAAGGTCCCAAGAGACCCAGTACTTC	CAISRSVGGRSQETQYF
TRBV7-2	-	few	TRBJ2-1	TGTGCCAGCAGCATGGGACCCAGTGGCGATGAGCAGTTCTTC	CASSMGPSGDEQFF
TRBV19	TRBD2	few	TRBJ2-7	TGTGCCAGTAGTCCCCTAGCGGGGGGAGGCGAGCAGTACTTC	CASSPLAGGGEQYF
TRBV7-8	-	few	TRBJ2-2	TGTGCCAGCAGCACCTGGGGCACCGGGGAGCTGTTTTTT	CASSTWGTGELFF
TRBV24-1	-	few	TRBJ2-1	TGTGCCACCAGTGATTGGCGGGAGCAGTTCTTC	CATSDWREQFF
TRBV20-1	TRBD2	-	TRBJ2-1	TGCAGTGCTAAAACCGGGACTAGCGGGATTAATGAGCAGTTCTTC	CSAKTGTSGINEQFF
TRBV12-3/TRBV12-4	-	few	TRBJ2-6	TGTGCCAGCACCAAAGGGAGGAGGGGGCTTGATTCTGGGGCCAACGTCCTGACTTTC	CASTKGRRGLDSGANVLTF
TRBV12-3/TRBV12-4	TRBD1	-	TRBJ1-1	TGTGCCAGCGCGCTGCGACAGGGGTTGAACACTGAAGCTTTCTTT	CASALRQGLNTEAFF
TRBV6-6	-	-	TRBJ1-5	TGTGCCAGTAAGGGGGGCAATCAGCCCCAGCATTTT	CASKGGNQPQHF
TRBV7-2	TRBD2	-	TRBJ2-1	TGTGCCAGCACAACTTTTGCGGGAGCTCATTACAATGAGCAGTTCTTC	CASTTFAGAHYNEQFF
TRBV15	-	-	TRBJ1-5	TGTGCCACCAGCAGAGATGGGTCCAGGGCCGGGGAGCCCCAGCATTTT	CATSRDGSRAGEPQHF
TRBV4-1	-	-	TRBJ2-5	TGCGCCAGCAGCCTCGACAGGACGGAGACCCAGTACTTC	CASSLDRTETQYF
TRBV27	-	-	TRBJ2-3	TGTGCCAGCAGTTTATCACGGGATACAGATACGCAGTATTTT	CASSLSRDTDTQYF
TRBV7-2	-	-	TRBJ1-1	TGTGCCAGCAGCTTAGGGCCCACGCTCACTGAAGCTTTCTTT	CASSLGPTLTEAFF
TRBV11-2	-	few	TRBJ2-5	TGTGCCAGCAGCTTAAGGTCAGCTCACCAAGAGACCCAGTACTTC	CASSLRSAHQETQYF